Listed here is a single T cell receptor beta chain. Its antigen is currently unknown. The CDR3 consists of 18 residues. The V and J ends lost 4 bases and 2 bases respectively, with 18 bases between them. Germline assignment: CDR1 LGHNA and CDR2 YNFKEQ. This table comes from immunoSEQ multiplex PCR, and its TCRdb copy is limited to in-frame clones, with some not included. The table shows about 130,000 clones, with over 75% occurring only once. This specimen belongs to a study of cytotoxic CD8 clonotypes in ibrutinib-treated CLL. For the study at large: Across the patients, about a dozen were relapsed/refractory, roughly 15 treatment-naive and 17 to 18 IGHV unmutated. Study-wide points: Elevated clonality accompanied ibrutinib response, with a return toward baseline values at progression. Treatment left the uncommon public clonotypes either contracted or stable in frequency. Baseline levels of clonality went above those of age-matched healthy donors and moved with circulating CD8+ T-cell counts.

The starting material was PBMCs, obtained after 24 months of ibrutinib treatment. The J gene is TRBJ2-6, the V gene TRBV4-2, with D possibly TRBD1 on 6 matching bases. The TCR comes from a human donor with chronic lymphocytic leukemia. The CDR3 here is CASSPPTGQIAGANVLTF. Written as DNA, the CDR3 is TGTGCCAGCAGCCCGCCCACAGGGCAGATCGCTGGGGCCAACGTCCTGACTTTC.